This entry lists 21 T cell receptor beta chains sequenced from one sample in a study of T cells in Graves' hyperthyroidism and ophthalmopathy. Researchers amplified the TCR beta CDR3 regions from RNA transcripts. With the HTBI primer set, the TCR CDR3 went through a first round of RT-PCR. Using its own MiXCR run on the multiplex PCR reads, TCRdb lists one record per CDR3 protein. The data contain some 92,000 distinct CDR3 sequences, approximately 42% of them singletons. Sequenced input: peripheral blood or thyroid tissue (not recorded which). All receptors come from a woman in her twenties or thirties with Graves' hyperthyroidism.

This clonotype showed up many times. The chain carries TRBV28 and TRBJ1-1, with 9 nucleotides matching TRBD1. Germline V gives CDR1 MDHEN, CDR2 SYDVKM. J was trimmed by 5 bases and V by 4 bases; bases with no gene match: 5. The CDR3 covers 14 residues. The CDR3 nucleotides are TGTGCCAGCAGTTCCAACAGGGGGCGGACTGAAGCTTTCTTT. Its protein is CASSSNRGRTEAFF.

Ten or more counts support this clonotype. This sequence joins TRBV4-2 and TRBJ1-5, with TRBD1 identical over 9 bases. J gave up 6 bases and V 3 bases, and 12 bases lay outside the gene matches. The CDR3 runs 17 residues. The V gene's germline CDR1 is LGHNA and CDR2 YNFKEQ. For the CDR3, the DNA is TGTGCCAGCAGCCACGGACAGGGGAGAGAAAATGGTCAGCCCCAGCATTTT. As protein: CASSHGQGRENGQPQHF.

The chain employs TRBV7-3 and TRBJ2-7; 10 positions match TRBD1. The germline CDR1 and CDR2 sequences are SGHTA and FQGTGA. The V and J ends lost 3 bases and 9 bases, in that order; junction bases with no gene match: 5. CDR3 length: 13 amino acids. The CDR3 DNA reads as TGTGCCAGCAGCTTTTGGGACAGGGGAGCGCAGTACTTC. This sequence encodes CASSFWDRGAQYF.

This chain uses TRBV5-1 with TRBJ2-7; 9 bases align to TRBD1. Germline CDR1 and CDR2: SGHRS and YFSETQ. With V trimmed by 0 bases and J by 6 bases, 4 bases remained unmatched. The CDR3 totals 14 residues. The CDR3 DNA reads TGCGCCAGCAGCTTGGCCGGACAGGGGATCGAGCAGTACTTC. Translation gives CASSLAGQGIEQYF.

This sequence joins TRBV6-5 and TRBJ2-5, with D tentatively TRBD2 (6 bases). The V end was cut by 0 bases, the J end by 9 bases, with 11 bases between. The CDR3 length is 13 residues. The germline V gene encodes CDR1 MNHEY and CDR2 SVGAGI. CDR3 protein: CASSYSRGQPQYF. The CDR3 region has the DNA TGTGCCAGCAGTTACTCGCGGGGTCAGCCCCAGTACTTC.

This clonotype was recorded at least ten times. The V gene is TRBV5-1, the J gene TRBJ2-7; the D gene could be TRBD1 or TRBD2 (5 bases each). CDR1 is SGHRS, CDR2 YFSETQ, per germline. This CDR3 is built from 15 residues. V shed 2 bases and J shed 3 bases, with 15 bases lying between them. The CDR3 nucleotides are TGCGCCAGCAGCTTACTGCCCCAGAGGGGCTACGAGCAGTACTTC. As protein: CASSLLPQRGYEQYF.

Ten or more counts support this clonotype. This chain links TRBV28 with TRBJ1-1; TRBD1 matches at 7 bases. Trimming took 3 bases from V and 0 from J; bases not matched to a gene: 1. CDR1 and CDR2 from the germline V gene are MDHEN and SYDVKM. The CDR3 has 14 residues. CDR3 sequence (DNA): TGTGCCAGCAGTTTGGGACAGATGAACACTGAAGCTTTCTTT. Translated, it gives CASSLGQMNTEAFF. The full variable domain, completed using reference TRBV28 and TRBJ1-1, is DVKVTQSSRYLVKRTGEKVFLECVQDMDHENMFWYRQDPGLGLRLIYFSYDVKMKEKGDIPEGYSVSREKKERFSLILESASTNQTSMYLCASSLGQMNTEAFFGQGTRLTVV.

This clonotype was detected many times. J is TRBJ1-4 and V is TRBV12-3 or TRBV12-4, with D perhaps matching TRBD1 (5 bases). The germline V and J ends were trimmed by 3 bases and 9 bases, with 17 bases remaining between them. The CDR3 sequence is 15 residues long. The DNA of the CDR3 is TGTGCCAGCAGTTTGAATTGGCCGGGGGTGAAAAAACTGTTTTTT. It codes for CASSLNWPGVKKLFF.

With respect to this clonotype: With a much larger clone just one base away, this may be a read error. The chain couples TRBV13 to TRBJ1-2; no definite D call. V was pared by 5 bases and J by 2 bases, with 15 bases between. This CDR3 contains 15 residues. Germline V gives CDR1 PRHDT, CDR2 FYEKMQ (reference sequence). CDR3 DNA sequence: TGTGCCAGCAGCCACCAAGTAAGGCAAAACTATGGCTACACCTTC. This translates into CASSHQVRQNYGYTF.

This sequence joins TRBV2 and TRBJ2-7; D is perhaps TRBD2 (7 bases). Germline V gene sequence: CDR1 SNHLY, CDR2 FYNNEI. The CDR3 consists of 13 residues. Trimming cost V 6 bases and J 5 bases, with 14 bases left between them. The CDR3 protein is CASSVGGPDEQYF. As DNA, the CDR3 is TGTGCCAGCAGCGTGGGGGGGCCCGACGAGCAGTACTTC.

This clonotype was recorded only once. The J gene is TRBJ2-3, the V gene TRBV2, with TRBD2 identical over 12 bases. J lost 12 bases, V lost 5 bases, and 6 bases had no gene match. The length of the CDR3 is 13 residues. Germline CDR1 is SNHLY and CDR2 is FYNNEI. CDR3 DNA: TGTGCCAGCAGTTCTAGCGGGAGGGCCACCCAGTATTTT. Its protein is CASSSSGRATQYF.

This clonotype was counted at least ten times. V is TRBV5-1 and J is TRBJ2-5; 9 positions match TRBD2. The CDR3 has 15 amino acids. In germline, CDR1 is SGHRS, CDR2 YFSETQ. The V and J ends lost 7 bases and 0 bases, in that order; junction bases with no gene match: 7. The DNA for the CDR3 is TGCGCCAGCGGGGCTAGCGGGGTGTACCAAGAGACCCAGTACTTC. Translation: CASGASGVYQETQYF.

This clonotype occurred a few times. Here the CDR3 reads CASRQSGASVETQYF. The CDR3 coding sequence is TGTGCCAGCAGACAATCCGGGGCGTCAGTAGAGACCCAGTACTTC. The V gene is TRBV28, the J gene TRBJ2-5; perhaps D is TRBD1 or TRBD2 (5 bases each). The CDR3 is 15 amino acids. CDR1 is MDHEN, CDR2 SYDVKM, per germline. V shed 6 bases and J shed 4 bases, with 18 bases lying between them.

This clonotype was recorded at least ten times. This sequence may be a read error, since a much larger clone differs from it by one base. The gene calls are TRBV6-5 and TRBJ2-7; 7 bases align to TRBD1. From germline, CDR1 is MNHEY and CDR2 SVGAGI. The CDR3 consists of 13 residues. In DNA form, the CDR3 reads TGTGCCAGCAGGCCGGGACAGTCCTACGAGCGGTACTTC. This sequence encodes CASRPGQSYERYF.

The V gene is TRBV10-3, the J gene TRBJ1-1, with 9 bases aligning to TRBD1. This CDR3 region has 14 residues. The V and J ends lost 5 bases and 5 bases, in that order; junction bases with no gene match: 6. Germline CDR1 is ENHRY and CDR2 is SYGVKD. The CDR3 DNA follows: TGTGCCATCAGTCCCGGGACAGGGCAAACTGAAGCTTTCTTT. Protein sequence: CAISPGTGQTEAFF.

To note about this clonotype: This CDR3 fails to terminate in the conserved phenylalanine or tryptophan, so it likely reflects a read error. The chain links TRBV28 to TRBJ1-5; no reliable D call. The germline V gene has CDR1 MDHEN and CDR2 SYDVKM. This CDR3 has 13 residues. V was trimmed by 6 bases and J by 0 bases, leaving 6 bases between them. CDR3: CASSQLSNQPQHS. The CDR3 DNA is TGTGCCAGCAGCCAACTTAGCAATCAGCCCCAGCATTCT.

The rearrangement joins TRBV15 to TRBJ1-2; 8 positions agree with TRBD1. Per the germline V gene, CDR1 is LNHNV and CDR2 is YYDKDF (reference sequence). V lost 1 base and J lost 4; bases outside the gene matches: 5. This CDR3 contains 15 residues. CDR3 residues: CATSRATGVGYGYTF. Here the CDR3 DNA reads TGTGCCACCAGCAGAGCGACAGGGGTAGGCTATGGCTACACCTTC.

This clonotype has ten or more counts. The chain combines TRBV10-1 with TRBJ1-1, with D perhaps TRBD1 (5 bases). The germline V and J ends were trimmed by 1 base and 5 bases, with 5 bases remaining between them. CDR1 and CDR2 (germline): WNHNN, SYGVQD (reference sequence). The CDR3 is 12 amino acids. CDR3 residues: CASSEWGTEAFF. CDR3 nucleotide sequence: TGCGCCAGCAGTGAGTGGGGGACTGAAGCTTTCTTT.

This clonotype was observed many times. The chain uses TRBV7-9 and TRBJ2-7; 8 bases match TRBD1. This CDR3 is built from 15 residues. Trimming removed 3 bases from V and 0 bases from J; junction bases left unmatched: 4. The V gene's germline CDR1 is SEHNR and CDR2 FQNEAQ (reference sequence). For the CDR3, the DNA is TGTGCCAGCAGCTTTGGGACAGGTCGCTCCTACGAGCAGTACTTC. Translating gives CASSFGTGRSYEQYF.

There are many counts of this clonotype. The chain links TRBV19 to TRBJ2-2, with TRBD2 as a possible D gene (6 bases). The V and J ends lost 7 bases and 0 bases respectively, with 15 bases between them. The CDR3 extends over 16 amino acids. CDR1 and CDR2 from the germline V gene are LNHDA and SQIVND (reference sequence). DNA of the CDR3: TGTGCCAGTACCACGCTGGCGGGAACGAACACCGGGGAGCTGTTTTTT. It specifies CASTTLAGTNTGELFF. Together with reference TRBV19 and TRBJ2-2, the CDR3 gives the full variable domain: DGGITQSPKYLFRKEGQNVTLSCEQNLNHDAMYWYRQDPGQGLRLIYYSQIVNDFQKGDIAEGYSVSREKKESFPLTVTSAQKNPTAFYLCASTTLAGTNTGELFFGEGSRLTVL.

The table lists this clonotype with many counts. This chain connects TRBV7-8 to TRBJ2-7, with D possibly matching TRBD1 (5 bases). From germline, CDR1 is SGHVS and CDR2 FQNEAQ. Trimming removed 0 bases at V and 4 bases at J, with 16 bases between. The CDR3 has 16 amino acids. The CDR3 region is CASSLALQDPLYEQYF. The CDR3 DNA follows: TGTGCCAGCAGCTTAGCGCTACAGGACCCCCTTTACGAGCAGTACTTC.